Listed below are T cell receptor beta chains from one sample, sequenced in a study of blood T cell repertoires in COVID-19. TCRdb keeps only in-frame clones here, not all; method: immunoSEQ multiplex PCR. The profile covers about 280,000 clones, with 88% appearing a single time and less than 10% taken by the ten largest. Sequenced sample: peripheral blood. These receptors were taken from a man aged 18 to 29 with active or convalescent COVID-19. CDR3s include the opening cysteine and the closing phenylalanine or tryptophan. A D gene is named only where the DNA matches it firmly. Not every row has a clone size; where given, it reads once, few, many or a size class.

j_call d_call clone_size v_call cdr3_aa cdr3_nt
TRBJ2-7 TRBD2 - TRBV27 CASSFLVQGLSYEQYF TGTGCCAGCAGTTTCCTTGTGCAGGGACTATCCTACGAGCAGTACTTC
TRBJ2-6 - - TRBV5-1 CASRSWGANVLTF TGCGCCAGTAGATCGTGGGGGGCCAACGTCCTGACTTTC
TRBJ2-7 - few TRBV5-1 CASSLGGAAEQYF TGCGCCAGCAGCTTGGGCGGGGCCGCCGAGCAGTACTTC
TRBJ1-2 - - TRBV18 CASSPLDSNYGYTF TGTGCCAGCTCACCCCTTGACAGTAACTATGGCTACACCTTC
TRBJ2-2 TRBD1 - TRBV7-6 CASSLVGTGIGTGELFF TGTGCCAGCAGCTTAGTCGGGACAGGGATTGGCACCGGGGAGCTGTTTTTT
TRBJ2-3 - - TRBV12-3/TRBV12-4 CASSGLTDTQYF TGTGCCAGCAGTGGACTCACAGATACGCAGTATTTT
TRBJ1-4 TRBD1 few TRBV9 CASSVAGTGYEKLFF TGTGCCAGCAGCGTAGCTGGGACAGGGTACGAAAAACTGTTTTTT
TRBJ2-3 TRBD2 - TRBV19 CASSVAGGYTDTQYF TGTGCCAGTAGTGTAGCGGGGGGCTACACAGATACGCAGTATTTT
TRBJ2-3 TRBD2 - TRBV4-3 CASSHRLAADTQYF TGCGCCAGCAGCCACCGACTAGCCGCAGATACGCAGTATTTT
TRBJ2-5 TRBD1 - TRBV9 CASSPRTGAETQYF TGTGCCAGCAGCCCTCGGACAGGGGCGGAGACCCAGTACTTC
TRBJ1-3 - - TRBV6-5 CASSYTRVNTIYF TGTGCCAGCAGTTACACTAGGGTGAACACCATATATTTT
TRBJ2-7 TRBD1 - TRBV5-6 CASSLGTGGEQYF TGTGCCAGCAGCTTGGGGACAGGGGGCGAGCAGTACTTC
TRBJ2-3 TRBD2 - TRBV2 CASNHLTSGGFSDTQYF TGTGCCAGCAACCACCTGACTAGCGGGGGATTTTCAGATACGCAGTATTTT
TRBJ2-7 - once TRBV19 CASGEAYGRGYEQYF TGTGCCAGCGGAGAAGCCTATGGACGGGGCTACGAGCAGTACTTC
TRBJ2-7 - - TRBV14 CASRRDVSYEQYF TGTGCCAGCAGGCGGGACGTCTCCTACGAGCAGTACTTC
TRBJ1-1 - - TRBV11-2 CASSPLSEAFF TGTGCCAGCAGCCCCCTCTCTGAAGCTTTCTTT
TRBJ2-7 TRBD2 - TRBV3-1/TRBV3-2 CASSPGLAGGYYEQYF TGTGCCAGCAGCCCGGGACTAGCGGGGGGCTACTACGAGCAGTACTTC
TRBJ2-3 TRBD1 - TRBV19 CASTYRGSTDTQYF TGTGCCAGTACTTACAGGGGATCCACAGATACGCAGTATTTT
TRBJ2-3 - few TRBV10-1 CASSEGQLSDTQYF TGCGCCAGCAGTGAGGGACAGCTCTCGGATACGCAGTATTTT
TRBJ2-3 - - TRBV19 CASSIRPTRRGDTQYF TGTGCCAGTAGTATCAGACCCACTCGCAGGGGAGATACGCAGTATTTT
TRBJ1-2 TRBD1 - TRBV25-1 CASSGQGAIVYGYTF TGTGCCAGCAGTGGACAGGGGGCGATAGTCTATGGCTACACCTTC
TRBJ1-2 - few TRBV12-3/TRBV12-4 CASSSTVDNGYTF TGTGCCAGCAGTTCAACAGTCGACAATGGCTACACCTTC
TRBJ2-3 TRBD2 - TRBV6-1 CASREAAGVLTDTQYF TGTGCCAGCAGGGAAGCGGCGGGGGTACTCACAGATACGCAGTATTTT
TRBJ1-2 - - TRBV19 CASGLWQGQGGYTF TGTGCCAGTGGTCTGTGGCAGGGCCAGGGGGGCTACACCTTC
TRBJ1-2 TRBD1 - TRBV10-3 CAISESGQAVYGYTF TGTGCCATCAGTGAGTCGGGACAGGCAGTCTATGGCTACACCTTC
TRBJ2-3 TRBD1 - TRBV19 CASSIRTGASDTQYF TGTGCCAGTAGTATTCGGACAGGGGCGTCAGATACGCAGTATTTT
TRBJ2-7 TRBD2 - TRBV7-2 CASSLTTSGFYEQYF TGTGCCAGCAGCTTAACGACTAGCGGGTTCTACGAGCAGTACTTC
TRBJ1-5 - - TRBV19 CASTLGGQPQHF TGTGCCAGTACCCTTGGGGGGCAGCCCCAGCATTTT
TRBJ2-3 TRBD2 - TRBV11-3 CASSWGGGAADTQYF TGTGCCAGCAGCTGGGGCGGGGGGGCCGCAGATACGCAGTATTTT
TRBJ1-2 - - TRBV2 CASTKGEVDYGYTF TGTGCCAGCACTAAAGGGGAGGTCGACTATGGCTACACCTTC
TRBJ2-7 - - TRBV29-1 CSVAGSNYEQYF TGCAGCGTTGCAGGCTCCAACTACGAGCAGTACTTC
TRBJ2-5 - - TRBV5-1 CASSPLGREETQYF TGCGCCAGCAGCCCCCTAGGCAGGGAAGAGACCCAGTACTTC
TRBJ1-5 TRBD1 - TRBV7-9 CASSLVGRGHQPQHF TGTGCCAGCAGCTTAGTAGGCAGGGGGCATCAGCCCCAGCATTTT
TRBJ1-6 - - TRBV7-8 CASSLARGSSPYNSPLHF TGTGCCAGCAGCTTAGCAAGGGGCAGTAGCCCCTATAATTCACCCCTCCACTTT
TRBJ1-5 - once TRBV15 CATSSHDTVVNQPQHF TGTGCCACCAGCAGTCATGACACGGTCGTAAATCAGCCCCAGCATTTT
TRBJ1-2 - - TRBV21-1 CASPQNRQGRDIYGYTF TGTGCCAGCCCACAAAATCGGCAGGGGCGCGATATTTATGGCTACACCTTC
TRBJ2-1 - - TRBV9 CASSVAREGLLSYNEQFF TGTGCCAGCAGCGTAGCTCGTGAGGGACTGTTATCCTACAATGAGCAGTTCTTC
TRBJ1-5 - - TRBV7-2 CASSGGQFNQPQHF TGTGCCAGCAGCGGAGGACAGTTTAATCAGCCCCAGCATTTT
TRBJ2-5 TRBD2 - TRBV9 CASSISGERETQYF TGTGCCAGCAGCATTAGCGGGGAAAGGGAGACCCAGTACTTC
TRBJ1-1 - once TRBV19 CASSWPGWRGEGMNTEAFF TGTGCCAGTAGTTGGCCAGGGTGGAGGGGAGAGGGAATGAACACTGAAGCTTTCTTT
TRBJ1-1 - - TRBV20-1 CSASKEGPGTEAFF TGCAGTGCTAGTAAGGAGGGGCCGGGCACTGAAGCTTTCTTT
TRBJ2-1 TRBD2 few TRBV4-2 CASSQEPSGVYNEQFF TGTGCCAGCAGCCAAGAGCCTAGCGGGGTCTACAATGAGCAGTTCTTC
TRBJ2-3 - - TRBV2 CASSEWLAVDTQYF TGTGCCAGCAGTGAATGGCTGGCCGTAGATACGCAGTATTTT
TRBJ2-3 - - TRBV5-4 CASSPGGATDTQYF TGTGCCAGCAGCCCTGGGGGGGCAACGGATACGCAGTATTTT
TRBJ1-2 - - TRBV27 CASSSLGGLYGYTF TGTGCCAGCAGTTCTCTGGGGGGACTCTATGGCTACACCTTC
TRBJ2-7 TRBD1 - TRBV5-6 CASSADRVDEQYF TGTGCCAGCAGCGCGGACAGGGTCGACGAGCAGTACTTC
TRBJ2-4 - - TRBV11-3 CASSLIVWGEAKNIQYF TGTGCCAGCAGCTTAATTGTATGGGGGGAAGCCAAAAACATTCAGTACTTC
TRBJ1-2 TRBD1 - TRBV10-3 CAISEVGQVPTKDGYTF TGTGCCATCAGTGAAGTGGGACAGGTACCAACCAAGGATGGCTACACCTTC
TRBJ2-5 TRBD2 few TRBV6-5 CASSSTSGGLKTQYF TGTGCCAGCAGTTCAACTAGCGGGGGGCTTAAGACCCAGTACTTC
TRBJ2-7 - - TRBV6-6 CASNHGGGGSYEQYF TGTGCCAGCAACCACGGAGGAGGAGGCTCCTACGAGCAGTACTTC
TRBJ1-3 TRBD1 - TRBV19 CASSLGQGAGNTIYF TGTGCCAGTAGTCTCGGACAGGGGGCCGGAAACACCATATATTTT
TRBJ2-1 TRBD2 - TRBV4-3 CASSQGLAGYNEQFF TGCGCCAGCAGCCAAGGACTAGCGGGATACAATGAGCAGTTCTTC
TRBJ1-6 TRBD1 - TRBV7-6 CASSLMPPGQGSLSYNSPLHF TGTGCCAGCAGCTTAATGCCCCCGGGACAGGGAAGTTTATCCTATAATTCACCCCTCCACTTT
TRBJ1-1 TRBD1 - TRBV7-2 CASSIYTGEQAFF TGTGCCAGCAGCATTTATACAGGGGAGCAAGCTTTCTTT
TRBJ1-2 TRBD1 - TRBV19 CASSERDRGSFGYTF TGTGCCAGTAGTGAAAGGGACAGGGGGAGTTTTGGCTACACCTTC
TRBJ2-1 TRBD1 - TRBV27 CATAGQGYNEQFF TGTGCCACCGCGGGACAGGGGTACAATGAGCAGTTCTTC
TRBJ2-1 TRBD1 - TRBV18 CASSPRDRGNNEQFF TGTGCCAGCTCACCAAGGGACAGGGGAAACAATGAGCAGTTCTTC